This entry describes one T cell receptor beta chain. Here immunoSEQ multiplex PCR was the method, and the copy in TCRdb shows in-frame clones only, minus some. Among about 170,000 clones listed, about 91% were seen once. These data are taken from a study of blood T cell repertoires in COVID-19. Trimming cost V 2 bases and J 3 bases; bases outside gene matches: 2. The CDR3 is 14 amino acids. Germline lookup yields CDR1 SEHNR and CDR2 FQNEAQ (reference sequence). The chain couples TRBV7-9 to TRBJ1-2; 8 bases fit TRBD1. Sequencing used PBMCs or T cells enriched from blood (not recorded which). The TCR originated in a woman aged 18 to 35 who had recovered from COVID-19. The CDR3 is CASSLQGAHYGYTF. The CDR3 coding sequence is TGTGCCAGCAGCTTACAGGGGGCGCACTATGGCTACACCTTC. Using reference TRBV7-9 and TRBJ1-2 for the parts outside the CDR3, the full variable domain is DTGVSQNPRHKITKRGQNVTFRCDPISEHNRLYWYRQTLGQGPEFLTYFQNEAQLEKSRLLSDRFSAERPKGSFSTLEIQRTEQGDSAMYLCASSLQGAHYGYTFGSGTRLTVV.